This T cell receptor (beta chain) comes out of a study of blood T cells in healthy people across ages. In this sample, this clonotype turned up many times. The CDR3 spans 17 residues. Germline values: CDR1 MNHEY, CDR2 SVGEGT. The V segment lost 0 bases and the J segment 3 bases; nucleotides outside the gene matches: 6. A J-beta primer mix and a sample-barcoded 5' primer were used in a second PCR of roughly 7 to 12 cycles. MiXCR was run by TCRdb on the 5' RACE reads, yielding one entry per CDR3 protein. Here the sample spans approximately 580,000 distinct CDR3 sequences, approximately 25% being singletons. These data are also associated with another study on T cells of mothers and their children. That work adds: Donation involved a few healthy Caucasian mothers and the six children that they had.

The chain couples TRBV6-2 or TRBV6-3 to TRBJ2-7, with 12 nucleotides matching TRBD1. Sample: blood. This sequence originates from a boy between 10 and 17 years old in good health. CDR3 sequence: CASSYSSGTGGLYEQYF. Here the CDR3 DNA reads TGTGCCAGCAGTTACTCATCCGGGACAGGGGGCCTCTACGAGCAGTACTTC.